This T cell receptor (beta chain) is from a study of shared clonotypes between healthy human individuals. Study at large: Aged between 18 and 49, the donors were a couple of women and three men.

The authors sequenced unsorted PBMC DNA on ten immunoSEQ deep assay plates. The data were produced by immunoSEQ multiplex PCR, yet TCRdb's version contains in-frame clones alone and is incomplete. Of 470,000 or so clones listed, 81% are singletons. Regarding the study as a whole: A small donor pool kept down the genetic and exposure-history diversity that was represented.

This clone appeared a few times. The antigen remains unidentified. Those who donated, Caucasian adults without exception, all lived in Nashville, Tennessee. Sequenced: PBMCs. The origin of this receptor is a woman in her thirties or forties in good health. Some clones in this sample may be carry-over from other donors' samples.

The CDR3 loop reads CASKRTGQGALNTEAFF. In nucleotides, the CDR3 is TGTGCCAGCAAAAGAACGGGACAGGGGGCCCTGAACACTGAAGCTTTCTTT. V and J are TRBV28 and TRBJ1-1; 12 positions match TRBD1. Germline V gene data show CDR1 as MDHEN and CDR2 as SYDVKM. The CDR3 spans 17 residues. V gave up 7 bases and J gave up 0 bases; unmatched junction bases: 9.